Below are 30 T cell receptor beta chains sequenced from a single sample in a study of blood T cells in healthy people across ages. Using a J-beta primer mix together with a sample-barcoded 5' primer, a second PCR was run for roughly 6 to 12 cycles. Each CDR3 protein is one row after TCRdb ran MiXCR on the 5' RACE reads. The sample yields 630,000 or so distinct CDR3 sequences, approximately 30% seen once. Sequencing was carried out using blood. The receptors come from a woman older than 75 in good health.

The rearrangement links TRBV20-1 to TRBJ1-1, with D tentatively TRBD1 (6 bases). The length of the CDR3 is 13 residues. V was shortened by 4 bases and J by 3 bases, with 12 bases between the two germline ends. CDR1 DFQATT and CDR2 SNEGSKA come from the germline V gene (reference sequence). DNA of the CDR3: TGCAGTGCTACGCAGGGGTCGGACACTGAAGCTTTCTTT. Residues: CSATQGSDTEAFF.

The chain recombines TRBV24-1 with TRBJ2-1; D is unresolved. The last part of the DNA fits TRBJ2-7 better; the J call may be wrong. Germline assignment: CDR1 KGHDR and CDR2 SFDVKD. This CDR3 spans 14 amino acids. CDR3 loop: CATSLGSSYNEQYF. The CDR3 DNA follows: TGTGCCACCAGTTTGGGGTCCTCCTACAATGAGCAGTACTTC.

This clonotype was seen a handful of times. A much larger clone differs by one base, so this may be a read error. The chain couples TRBV7-8 to TRBJ2-1, with D perhaps TRBD1 or TRBD2 (5 bases each). The J call may be incorrect, as the DNA end agrees better with TRBJ2-7. Looked up from germline, CDR1 is SGHVS and CDR2 is FQNEAQ. The CDR3 has 15 residues. The CDR3 loop is CASSNRGRSYNEQYF. The CDR3 bases are TGTGCCAGCAGCAACCGGGGCCGCTCCTACAATGAGCAGTACTTC.

Only one count was recorded for this clonotype. Germline and junction disagree at one end, which may indicate a read error. The genes are TRBV6-6 and TRBJ2-5, with D perhaps TRBD2 (8 bases). This CDR3 has 14 residues. CDR1 and CDR2 from the germline V gene are MNHNY and SVGAGI (reference sequence). CDR3 loop: CAGSYRGLDDEQYF. The CDR3, as DNA: TGTGCCGGCAGTTACAGGGGACTAGACGATGAGCAGTACTTC.

The chain uses TRBV7-8 and TRBJ2-3; no clear D gene. The CDR3 is made up of 14 amino acids. CDR1 is SGHVS, CDR2 FQNEAQ, per germline. V was shortened by 5 bases and J by 1 base, with 10 bases between the two germline ends. The CDR3 DNA sequence: TGTGCCAGCAGCCTCCTGCTAGGCACAGATACGCAGTATTTT. It is translated as CASSLLLGTDTQYF.

This clonotype was recorded at least ten times. The gene calls are TRBV5-1 and TRBJ2-3; TRBD2 aligns across 15 bases. Germline trimming cut 3 bases from V and 0 bases from J; bases unmatched to any gene: 5. Per the germline V gene, CDR1 is SGHRS and CDR2 is YFSETQ. The CDR3 totals 18 residues. The CDR3 here is CASSSGLAGGPSTDTQYF. CDR3 coding DNA: TGCGCCAGCAGCTCGGGACTAGCGGGGGGCCCAAGCACAGATACGCAGTATTTT.

A word on this clonotype: A read error may explain this, as a much larger clone is one base away. The chain combines TRBV20-1 with TRBJ2-1; D may be TRBD2 (6 bases). Germline V CDR1 and CDR2: DFQATT, SNEGSKA (reference sequence). CDR3 length equals 14 residues. This CDR3 is CSARAGTPAREQCF. The CDR3 nucleotides are TGCAGTGCTAGGGCTGGGACTCCGGCGCGTGAGCAGTGCTTC.

This clonotype was detected only a few times. The genes are TRBV7-9 and TRBJ2-2, with a possible D match to TRBD2 (6 bases). The CDR3 spans 15 residues. Per germline, CDR1 SEHNR and CDR2 FQNEAQ (reference sequence). Trimming took 2 bases from V and 4 from J, leaving 11 bases between them. The CDR3 nucleotides read TGTGCCAGCAGCTTAATCTGGAGGGGCACCGGGGAGCTGTTTTTT. Protein sequence: CASSLIWRGTGELFF.

This clonotype was detected a few times. The chain carries TRBV30 and TRBJ1-1, with 8 bases identical to TRBD1. The CDR3 is 13 amino acids. Trimming took 1 base from V and 5 from J; bases not matched to a gene: 3. Germline values: CDR1 GTSNPN, CDR2 SVGIG (reference sequence). The CDR3 coding sequence is TGTGCCTGGAGTGCCACAGGGGGGACTGAAGCTTTCTTT. The encoded protein is CAWSATGGTEAFF.

This clonotype showed up many times. The V gene is TRBV12-3 or TRBV12-4, the J gene TRBJ2-7, with 11 positions matching TRBD1. With V trimmed by 5 bases and J by 0 bases, 9 bases remained unmatched. The CDR3 has 17 amino acids. The CDR3 spells CASSPDRGQAGSYEQYF. The CDR3 region has the DNA TGTGCCAGCAGTCCGGACAGGGGGCAAGCCGGCTCCTACGAGCAGTACTTC.

This clonotype turned up a few times. The V gene is TRBV20-1, the J gene TRBJ2-1; tentative D call: TRBD2 (5 bases). The J call is doubtful: the DNA matches TRBJ2-7 better. Germline V lookup: CDR1 DFQATT, CDR2 SNEGSKA (reference sequence). The CDR3 length is 12 residues. CDR3 amino acids: CSAQRTYNEQYF. In DNA, the CDR3 is TGCAGTGCTCAGCGGACCTACAATGAGCAGTACTTC.

This clonotype was recorded at least ten times. The V and J genes are TRBV7-6 and TRBJ1-6; 9 positions match TRBD1. Trimming removed 5 bases from V and 7 bases from J; junction bases left unmatched: 9. The CDR3 loop spans 16 amino acids. The germline V gene encodes CDR1 SGHVS and CDR2 FNYEAQ. CDR3 nucleotide sequence: TGTGCCAGCAGCCTTCTGACAGGGGGGGCAAATTCACCCCTCCACTTT. It yields the protein CASSLLTGGANSPLHF.

This chain joins TRBV19 and TRBJ2-5; D is tentatively TRBD1 or TRBD2 (5 bases each). CDR3 length equals 15 residues. V was pared by 2 bases and J by 5 bases, with 15 bases between. Germline CDR1 LNHDA, CDR2 SQIVND (reference sequence). The DNA of the CDR3 is TGTGCCAGTAGTATAAACGGCGGGCCAGGGGAGACCCAGTACTTC. Protein sequence: CASSINGGPGETQYF.

This clonotype has at least ten counts. The rearrangement uses TRBV7-2 and TRBJ2-1; tentatively, D is TRBD2 (5 bases). The CDR3 has 14 residues. Trimming removed 3 bases from V and 8 bases from J, with 14 bases in between. Germline lookup yields CDR1 SGHTA and CDR2 FQGNSA. The CDR3 reads CASSFGVVFYEQFF. In DNA, the CDR3 is TGTGCCAGCAGCTTCGGGGTTGTGTTCTATGAGCAGTTCTTC.

The chain employs TRBV7-9 and TRBJ2-7, with a tentative D call TRBD2 (6 bases). Germline-derived CDR1 and CDR2 are SEHNR and FQNEAQ (reference sequence). CDR3 size: 12 residues. V dropped 4 bases and J dropped 7 bases, with 11 bases sitting between them. This CDR3 is CASSSIGLEQYF. CDR3 in DNA: TGTGCCAGCAGCTCCATCGGACTAGAGCAGTACTTC. The full variable domain, with the rest looked up from reference TRBV7-9 and TRBJ2-7, is DTGVSQNPRHKITKRGQNVTFRCDPISEHNRLYWYRQTLGQGPEFLTYFQNEAQLEKSRLLSDRFSAERPKGSFSTLEIQRTEQGDSAMYLCASSSIGLEQYFGPGTRLTVT.

A note on this clonotype: This clone may be a read error of a much larger clone one base away. The chain has TRBV7-6 and TRBJ2-5; no firm D call. In germline, CDR1 is SGHVS, CDR2 FNYEAQ. CDR3 length equals 8 residues. The CDR3 nucleotides read TGTGTCATCGGGCCCCAGTACTTC. Translation: CVIGPQYF. Using reference TRBV7-6 and TRBJ2-5 for the parts outside the CDR3, the full variable domain is GAGVSQSPRYKVTKRGQDVALRCDPISGHVSLYWYRQALGQGPEFLTYFNYEAQQDKSGLPNDRFSAERPEGSISTLTIQRTEQRDSAMYRCVIGPQYFGPGTRLLVL.

The chain has TRBV20-1 and TRBJ1-1, with unresolved D. The V gene's germline CDR1 is DFQATT and CDR2 SNEGSKA (reference sequence). V lost 6 bases and J lost 5, with 13 bases in between. The CDR3 consists of 12 residues. DNA of the CDR3: TGCAGTGCCTATCACGATCATACTGAAGCTTTCTTT. Its protein product is CSAYHDHTEAFF.

This clonotype was seen many times. The CDR3 protein is CASSLKQTIGTDYEQYF. The DNA of the CDR3 is TGTGCCAGCAGTTTAAAGCAGACGATCGGGACCGACTACGAGCAGTACTTC. The chain couples TRBV27 to TRBJ2-7; tentatively, D is TRBD1 or TRBD2 (5 bases each). V dropped 2 bases and J dropped 3 bases, with 20 bases sitting between them. This CDR3 is built from 17 residues. Per the germline V gene, CDR1 is MNHEY and CDR2 is SMNVEV (reference sequence).

The gene calls are TRBV9 and TRBJ1-3, with a weak D call TRBD1 (6 bases). V gave up 8 bases and J gave up 2 bases, with 20 bases separating them. This CDR3 contains 16 residues. Germline assignment: CDR1 SGDLS and CDR2 YYNGEE. CDR3 nucleotide sequence: TGTGCCAGTAGCACACGGAGGACAGCCGCTGGAAACACCATATATTTT. Its protein product is CASSTRRTAAGNTIYF.

Worth noting for this clonotype: A much larger clone lies a single base off, so this may be a read error. The V and J genes are TRBV10-3 and TRBJ1-1, with a possible D match to TRBD1 (5 bases). Germline V lookup: CDR1 ENHRY, CDR2 SYGVKD. There are 15 residues in the CDR3. Trimming removed 10 bases from V and 0 bases from J, with 18 bases in between. Here the CDR3 DNA reads TGTGCCACAGCAGGACATGGTAGGATGAACACTGAAGCTTTCTTT. This encodes CATAGHGRMNTEAFF.

The V and J genes are TRBV10-2 and TRBJ1-6; D is uncertain. The V end was cut by 6 bases, the J end by 10 bases, with 13 bases between. The length of the CDR3 is 13 residues. Germline V gives CDR1 WSHSY, CDR2 SAAADI. CDR3 protein: CASSYSGESPLHF. CDR3 sequence (DNA): TGCGCCAGCAGCTACTCGGGTGAATCACCCCTCCACTTT.

The chain uses TRBV6-5 and TRBJ2-1; maybe TRBD2 (6 bases). CDR1 is MNHEY, CDR2 SVGAGI, per germline. V lost 4 bases and J 3 bases, leaving 16 bases between the germline ends. This CDR3 region has 16 residues. The CDR3 coding sequence is TGTGCCAGCAGTTCCACGACTAGTCGGGACTACAATGAGCAGTTCTTC. Protein sequence: CASSSTTSRDYNEQFF.

This clonotype appeared once. A much bigger clone sits one base away, suggesting this may be a read error. As DNA, the CDR3 is TGCGCCAGCAGCTCCGAGGACTATGGCTACACCTTC. It encodes CASSSEDYGYTF. The chain is built from TRBV5-1 and TRBJ1-2; D is unclear. Per the germline V gene, CDR1 is SGHRS and CDR2 is YFSETQ. Between the trimmed V and J ends, which lost 3 bases and 3 bases, there was a span of 6 bases. The CDR3 has 12 amino acids.

The sample holds many counts of this clonotype. This rearrangement joins TRBV6-1 to TRBJ2-1; TRBD1 might be the D (5 bases). Germline V lookup: CDR1 MNHNS, CDR2 SASEGT. The CDR3 sequence is 15 residues long. Trimming stripped 4 bases from V and 0 bases from J, with 10 bases between. CDR3: CASSVSGRSYNEQFF. CDR3 bases: TGTGCCAGCAGTGTTTCAGGGCGCTCCTACAATGAGCAGTTCTTC.

In its sample, this clonotype was seen many times. The chain recombines TRBV9 with TRBJ2-3, with 7 positions matching TRBD2. Trimming at V came to 0 bases and at J to 0 bases, leaving 1 base not matched to a gene. CDR3 size: 15 residues. In germline, CDR1 is SGDLS, CDR2 YYNGEE. The CDR3 loop reads CASSVGGGSTDTQYF. In DNA form, the CDR3 reads TGTGCCAGCAGCGTAGGGGGGGGTAGCACAGATACGCAGTATTTT.

With respect to this clonotype: This sequence may be a read error, since a much larger clone differs from it by one base. The chain links TRBV29-1 to TRBJ2-2; D remains ambiguous. Germline V gene data show CDR1 as SQVTM and CDR2 as ANQGSEA. V lost 4 bases, J lost 6 bases, and 6 bases lay in between. The CDR3 is made up of 11 amino acids. This chain's CDR3 is CSVAVAGELFF. In nucleotides, the CDR3 is TGCAGCGTTGCGGTCGCCGGGGAGCTGTTTTTT.

This clonotype was counted once. This rearrangement joins TRBV20-1 to TRBJ2-3, with no clear D. CDR3 length equals 12 residues. The V gene lost 1 base and the J gene lost 7 bases, with 9 bases spanning the gap. CDR1 and CDR2 from the germline V gene are DFQATT and SNEGSKA (reference sequence). The CDR3 sequence: CSARVDTNTQYF. Written as DNA, the CDR3 is TGCAGTGCTAGAGTTGACACCAATACGCAGTATTTT.

This clonotype appeared many times. This chain links TRBV5-6 with TRBJ2-1, with a weak D call TRBD1 (5 bases). The germline V gene encodes CDR1 SGHDT and CDR2 YYEEEE. This CDR3 has 14 amino acids. V lost 3 bases and J 6 bases, leaving 13 bases between the germline ends. CDR3: CASSYIQVLNEQFF. CDR3 coding DNA: TGTGCCAGCAGCTATATACAGGTTCTCAATGAGCAGTTCTTC. Full variable domain (rest looked up from reference TRBV5-6 and TRBJ2-1): DAGVTQSPTHLIKTRGQQVTLRCSPKSGHDTVSWYQQALGQGPQFIFQYYEEEERQRGNFPDRFSGHQFPNYSSELNVNALLLGDSALYLCASSYIQVLNEQFFGPGTRLTVL.

Comments on this clonotype: The final CDR3 position lacks the conserved phenylalanine or tryptophan, pointing to a likely read error. The J gene is TRBJ2-4, the V gene TRBV9; 12 bases line up with TRBD1. CDR3 length: 14 residues. Unmatched junction bases numbered 12, after V lost 7 bases and J lost 13 bases. Looked up from germline, CDR1 is SGDLS and CDR2 is YYNGEE. In DNA form, the CDR3 reads TGTGCCAGCGGCCTCGGGACAGGGGGCTGGGAGCAGTACTCC. This codes for CASGLGTGGWEQYS.

This clonotype was observed once. The chain links TRBV2 to TRBJ2-1; TRBD2 matches at 10 bases. The V gene end was trimmed by 7 bases and the J gene end by 13 bases; junction bases not matched to a gene: 16. Germline CDR1 and CDR2: SNHLY and FYNNEI. The CDR3 spans 15 residues. The CDR3 spells CASKLAGASAETQFF. CDR3 coding DNA: TGTGCCAGCAAGCTAGCGGGGGCCTCCGCCGAGACCCAGTTCTTC. The entire variable domain, with the rest obtained from reference TRBV2 and TRBJ2-1, is as follows: EPEVTQTPSHQVTQMGQEVILRCVPISNHLYFYWYRQILGQKVEFLVSFYNNEISEKSEIFDDQFSVERPDGSNFTLKIRSTKLEDSAMYFCASKLAGASAETQFFGPGTRLTVL.